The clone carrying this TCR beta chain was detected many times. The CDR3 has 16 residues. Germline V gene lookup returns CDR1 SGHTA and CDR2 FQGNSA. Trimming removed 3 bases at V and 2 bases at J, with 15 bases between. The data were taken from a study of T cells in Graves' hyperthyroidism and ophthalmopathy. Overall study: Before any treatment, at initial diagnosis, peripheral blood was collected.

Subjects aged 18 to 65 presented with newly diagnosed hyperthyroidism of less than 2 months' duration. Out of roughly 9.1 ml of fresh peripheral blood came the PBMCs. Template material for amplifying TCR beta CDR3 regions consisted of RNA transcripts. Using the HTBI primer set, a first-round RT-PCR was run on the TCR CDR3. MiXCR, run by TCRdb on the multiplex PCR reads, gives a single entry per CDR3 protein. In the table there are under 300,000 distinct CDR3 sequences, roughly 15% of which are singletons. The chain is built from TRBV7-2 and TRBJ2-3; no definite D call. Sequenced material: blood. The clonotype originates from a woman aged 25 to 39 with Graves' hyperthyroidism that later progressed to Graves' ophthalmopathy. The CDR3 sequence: CASSFPPEGLTDTQYF. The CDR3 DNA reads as TGTGCCAGCAGCTTTCCCCCGGAAGGGCTCACAGATACGCAGTATTTT. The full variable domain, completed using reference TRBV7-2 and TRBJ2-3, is GAGVSQSPSNKVTEKGKDVELRCDPISGHTALYWYRQSLGQGLEFLIYFQGNSAPDKSGLPSDRFSAERTGGSVSTLTIQRTQQEDSAVYLCASSFPPEGLTDTQYFGPGTRLTVL.